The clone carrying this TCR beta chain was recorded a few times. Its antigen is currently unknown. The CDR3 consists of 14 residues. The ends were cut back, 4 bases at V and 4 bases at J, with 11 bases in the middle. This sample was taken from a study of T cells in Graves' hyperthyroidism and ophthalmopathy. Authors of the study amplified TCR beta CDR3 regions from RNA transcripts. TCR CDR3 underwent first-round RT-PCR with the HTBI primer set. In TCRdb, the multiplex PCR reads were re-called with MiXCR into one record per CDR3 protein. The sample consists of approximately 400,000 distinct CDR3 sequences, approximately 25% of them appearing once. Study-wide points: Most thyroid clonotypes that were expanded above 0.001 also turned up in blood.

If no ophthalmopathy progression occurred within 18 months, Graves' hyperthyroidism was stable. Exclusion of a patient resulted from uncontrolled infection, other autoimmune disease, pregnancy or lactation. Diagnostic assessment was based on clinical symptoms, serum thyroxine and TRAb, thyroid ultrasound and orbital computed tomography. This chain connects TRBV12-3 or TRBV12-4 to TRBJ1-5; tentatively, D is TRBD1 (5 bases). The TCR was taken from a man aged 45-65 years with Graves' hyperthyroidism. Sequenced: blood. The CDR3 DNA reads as TGTGCCAGCAGTTCCAGACAGCCTAATCAGCCCCAGCATTTT. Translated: CASSSRQPNQPQHF.